The 21 T cell receptor beta chains below were found in one sample sequenced in a study of blood T cell repertoires in COVID-19. Profiling relied on immunoSEQ multiplex PCR, and the TCRdb table lists in-frame clones only, not all of them. The sample holds 300,000 to 350,000 clones; 88% are singletons and the top ten take around 5%. What was sequenced was PBMCs or T cells enriched from blood (not recorded which). Source of these receptors: a man between 25 and 39 years old who had recovered from COVID-19.

This chain joins TRBV9 and TRBJ2-3, with TRBD1 identical over 10 bases. The CDR3 loop spans 15 amino acids. V lost 4 bases and J lost 1; bases outside the gene matches: 3. Germline loops: CDR1 SGDLS, CDR2 YYNGEE. The CDR3 loop is CASSPGTGGTDTQYF. The CDR3 DNA sequence: TGTGCCAGCAGCCCTGGGACAGGGGGCACAGATACGCAGTATTTT.

V is TRBV5-1 and J is TRBJ1-4, with no clear D. V was shortened by 1 base and J by 3 bases, with 10 bases between the two germline ends. The CDR3 length is 15 residues. In germline, CDR1 is SGHRS, CDR2 YFSETQ. The CDR3 bases are TGCGCCAGCAGCTTGTCCGGAGTGGCTAATGAAAAACTGTTTTTT. Translated, it gives CASSLSGVANEKLFF.

The V call is TRBV2, the J call TRBJ2-2, with D perhaps TRBD1 (6 bases). The CDR3 is made up of 16 amino acids. V lost 3 bases to trimming and J lost 2 bases, with 13 bases between them. CDR1 and CDR2 from the germline V gene are SNHLY and FYNNEI. This chain's CDR3 is CASSDLGAHNTGELFF. The CDR3 nucleotides are TGTGCCAGCAGTGATCTGGGGGCGCATAACACCGGGGAGCTGTTTTTT.

The chain carries TRBV10-3 and TRBJ1-2; tentative D call: TRBD1 (5 bases). Germline V lookup: CDR1 ENHRY, CDR2 SYGVKD. The CDR3 covers 14 residues. Trimming cost V 2 bases and J 7 bases, with 14 bases left between them. The CDR3 coding sequence is TGTGCCATCAGTGAGAGGACATCACGGAGTGGCTACACCTTC. This sequence encodes CAISERTSRSGYTF.

The chain links TRBV10-3 to TRBJ2-2; 11 nucleotides line up with TRBD2. Germline lookup yields CDR1 ENHRY and CDR2 SYGVKD. The CDR3 spans 15 residues. V trimming: 6 bases; J trimming: 4 bases; junction bases outside the gene matches: 4. The CDR3 loop is CAISQGLAATGELFF. CDR3 DNA: TGTGCCATCAGCCAGGGACTAGCGGCCACCGGGGAGCTGTTTTTT.

On this clone itself: At the DNA level, this CDR3 is encoded by other sequences in the same sample as well. This chain joins TRBV6-5 and TRBJ1-4, with D unclear. The CDR3 is 11 amino acids. Germline CDR1 is MNHEY and CDR2 is SVGAGI. Trimming took 6 bases from V and 5 from J, leaving 4 bases between them. The CDR3 here is CASSSNEKLFF. The CDR3 region has the DNA TGTGCCAGCAGCTCCAATGAAAAACTGTTTTTT.

To note about this clone: Other nucleotide sequences from this sample produce the same CDR3. V usage is TRBV28 and J usage is TRBJ1-1; D gene uncertain. V gave up 2 bases and J gave up 0 bases, with 7 bases separating them. Germline loops: CDR1 MDHEN, CDR2 SYDVKM. The CDR3 is made up of 14 amino acids. The CDR3 protein is CASSLPGMNTEAFF. CDR3 bases: TGTGCCAGCAGTTTACCGGGTATGAACACTGAAGCTTTCTTT. The full variable domain, its missing parts supplied by reference TRBV28 and TRBJ1-1, is DVKVTQSSRYLVKRTGEKVFLECVQDMDHENMFWYRQDPGLGLRLIYFSYDVKMKEKGDIPEGYSVSREKKERFSLILESASTNQTSMYLCASSLPGMNTEAFFGQGTRLTVV.

This chain links TRBV28 with TRBJ2-4; perhaps TRBD1 as D (6 bases). This CDR3 spans 14 amino acids. Trimming took off 6 bases at V and 1 base at J, with 10 bases between the two ends. Germline-derived CDR1 and CDR2 are MDHEN and SYDVKM. The CDR3 region is CASRPGQAKNIQYF. The CDR3 nucleotides read TGTGCCAGCAGACCCGGACAGGCCAAAAACATTCAGTACTTC.

The chain has TRBV19 and TRBJ2-7; 11 bases line up with TRBD2. Germline V CDR1 and CDR2: LNHDA, SQIVND (reference sequence). J was trimmed by 2 bases and V by 7 bases; bases with no gene match: 4. The CDR3 totals 14 residues. This chain's CDR3 is CASNPSGGPYEQYF. The DNA for the CDR3 is TGTGCCAGTAACCCTAGCGGGGGGCCCTACGAGCAGTACTTC.

This sequence joins TRBV5-1 and TRBJ2-7, with D hard to call. Trimming took off 0 bases at V and 3 bases at J, with 7 bases between the two ends. Germline V gene lookup returns CDR1 SGHRS and CDR2 YFSETQ. The CDR3 is 13 residues long. CDR3 sequence: CASSLAGIYEQYF. The CDR3 DNA is TGCGCCAGCAGCTTGGCAGGAATCTACGAGCAGTACTTC.

The chain combines TRBV28 with TRBJ1-1, with D perhaps matching TRBD1 (6 bases). This CDR3 is 16 amino acids long. Trimming left V 2 bases short and J 7 bases short, with 20 bases between. Germline-derived CDR1 and CDR2 are MDHEN and SYDVKM. In DNA, the CDR3 is TGTGCCAGCAGTTTAGTGGCGGGGGCCGGAAAAATTGAAGCTTTCTTT. This codes for CASSLVAGAGKIEAFF.

The chain recombines TRBV5-1 with TRBJ1-5, with 8 bases lining up with TRBD1. This CDR3 comprises 15 residues. V trimming: 4 bases; J trimming: 0 bases; junction bases outside the gene matches: 3. Germline CDR1 reads SGHRS; CDR2 reads YFSETQ. The CDR3 sequence is CASSLTGGSNQPQHF. DNA of the CDR3: TGCGCCAGCAGCCTCACAGGGGGTAGCAATCAGCCCCAGCATTTT.

This clone is a singleton in its sample. This sequence joins TRBV10-3 and TRBJ2-5, with 9 bases aligning to TRBD1. The germline CDR1 and CDR2 sequences are ENHRY and SYGVKD. Trimming took 2 bases from V and 2 from J; bases not matched to a gene: 6. The CDR3 consists of 16 residues. CDR3 loop: CAISEAQDRGQETQYF. The CDR3 coding sequence is TGTGCCATCAGTGAGGCACAGGACAGGGGTCAAGAGACCCAGTACTTC.

V is TRBV4-2 and J is TRBJ2-1; the match to TRBD2 covers 16 bases. This CDR3 has 17 amino acids. Germline V lookup: CDR1 LGHNA, CDR2 YNFKEQ. Unmatched junction bases numbered 2, after V lost 4 bases and J lost 2 bases. The CDR3 sequence is CASSPGTSGGAYNEQFF. Written as DNA, the CDR3 is TGTGCCAGCAGCCCAGGGACTAGCGGGGGGGCCTACAATGAGCAGTTCTTC.

This rearrangement joins TRBV5-1 to TRBJ2-3; the D gene is possibly TRBD1 (6 bases). Looked up from germline, CDR1 is SGHRS and CDR2 is YFSETQ. V shed 3 bases and J shed 6 bases, with 14 bases lying between them. The CDR3 spans 14 residues. Here the CDR3 DNA reads TGCGCCAGCAGCTCCCAGGGGTCCAGGGATACGCAGTATTTT. It is translated as CASSSQGSRDTQYF.

This chain uses TRBV28 with TRBJ2-7; TRBD1 aligns across 9 bases. CDR1 is MDHEN, CDR2 SYDVKM, per germline. With V trimmed by 8 bases and J by 1 base, 3 bases remained unmatched. The CDR3 is made up of 13 amino acids. The CDR3 nucleotides are TGTGCCAGCTGGGACAGGGTTTCCTACGAGCAGTACTTC. It specifies CASWDRVSYEQYF.

With regard to this clone: Within the sample, other DNA sequences also encode this same CDR3. The CDR3 DNA follows: TGCGCCAGCAGCTTGGGGACAGGAAACTACGAGCAGTACTTC. Translated, it gives CASSLGTGNYEQYF. The chain is built from TRBV5-1 and TRBJ2-7; 7 bases line up with TRBD1. The germline V gene encodes CDR1 SGHRS and CDR2 YFSETQ. The CDR3 loop spans 14 amino acids. V lost 0 bases, J lost 3 bases, and 3 bases stayed unmatched.

The rearrangement links TRBV6-5 to TRBJ1-1; weak D call: TRBD1 (6 bases). V gave up 7 bases and J gave up 2 bases, with 11 bases separating them. Germline CDR1 reads MNHEY; CDR2 reads SVGAGI. The CDR3 consists of 13 residues. The CDR3 DNA reads as TGTGCCAGCACACTACAGGGCAACACTGAAGCTTTCTTT. Its protein is CASTLQGNTEAFF.

This clone was recorded once. The CDR3 loop is CASSTLGRGIQETQYF. The CDR3 nucleotides read TGTGCCAGCAGCACCCTGGGCAGGGGCATTCAAGAGACCCAGTACTTC. This chain uses TRBV9 with TRBJ2-5; TRBD1 is a possible D gene (6 bases). The CDR3 consists of 16 residues. Germline V gene sequence: CDR1 SGDLS, CDR2 YYNGEE. The V and J ends lost 4 bases and 2 bases respectively, with 18 bases between them.

This clone was observed a single time. The gene calls are TRBV7-9 and TRBJ2-5; TRBD1 matches at 12 bases. In germline, CDR1 is SEHNR, CDR2 FQNEAQ (reference sequence). Trimming took 3 bases from V and 5 from J; bases not matched to a gene: 1. There are 14 residues in the CDR3. The CDR3: CASSLGQGAETQYF. DNA for the CDR3: TGTGCCAGCAGCTTGGGACAGGGGGCGGAGACCCAGTACTTC.

This clone showed up just once. V and J are TRBV5-1 and TRBJ1-2, with no clear D. Germline V gene lookup returns CDR1 SGHRS and CDR2 YFSETQ. The CDR3 sequence is 14 residues long. Deletions cut 6 bases from V and 3 bases from J, with 15 bases between. The CDR3 sequence: CASTSNGDYYGYTF. DNA of the CDR3: TGCGCCAGCACCTCTAACGGGGATTACTATGGCTACACCTTC.